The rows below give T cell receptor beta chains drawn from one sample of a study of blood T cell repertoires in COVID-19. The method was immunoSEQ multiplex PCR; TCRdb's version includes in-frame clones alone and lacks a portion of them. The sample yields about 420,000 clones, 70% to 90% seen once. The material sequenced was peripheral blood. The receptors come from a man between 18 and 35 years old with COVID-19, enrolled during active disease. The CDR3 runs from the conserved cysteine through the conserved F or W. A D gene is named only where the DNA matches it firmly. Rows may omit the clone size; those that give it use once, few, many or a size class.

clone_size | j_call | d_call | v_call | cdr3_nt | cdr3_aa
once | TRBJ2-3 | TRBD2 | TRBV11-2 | TGTGCCAGCAGCTTAGTTACTAGCGGCATTAGCACAGATACGCAGTATTTT | CASSLVTSGISTDTQYF
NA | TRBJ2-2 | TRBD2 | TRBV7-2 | TGTGCCAGCAGCTCCACAGGCGGGAGGAACACCGGGGAGCTGTTTTTT | CASSSTGGRNTGELFF
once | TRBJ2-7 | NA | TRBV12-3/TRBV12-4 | TGTGCCAGCAGTTCCGGTATCTCCTTCGGGCAGTACTTC | CASSSGISFGQYF
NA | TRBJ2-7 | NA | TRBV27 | TGTGCCAGCGGAGGCTACGAGCAGTACTTC | CASGGYEQYF
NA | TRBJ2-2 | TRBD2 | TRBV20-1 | TGCAGTGCTAGTGACCGCGGGGGGGCGAACGGGGAGCTGTTTTTT | CSASDRGGANGELFF
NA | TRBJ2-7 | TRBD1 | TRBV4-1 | TGCGCCAGCAGCGAAGACGGGGACAGCTACGAGCAGTACTTC | CASSEDGDSYEQYF
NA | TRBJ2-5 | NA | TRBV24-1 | TGTGCCACCAGTGCCTCGGACAGCAGTCAAGAGACCCAGTACTTC | CATSASDSSQETQYF
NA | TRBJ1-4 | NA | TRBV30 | TGTGCCTGGACTCCCTGGGAGGAGGGTGAAAAACTGTTTTTT | CAWTPWEEGEKLFF
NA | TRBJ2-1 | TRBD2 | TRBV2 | TGTGCCAGCAGCTTTAGCGGGAGGGCCGTTGAGCAGTTCTTC | CASSFSGRAVEQFF
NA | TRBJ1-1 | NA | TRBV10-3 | TGTGCCATCAGAAAACAGGGAGAGTATGAAGCTTTCTTT | CAIRKQGEYEAFF
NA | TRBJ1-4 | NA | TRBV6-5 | TGTGCCAGCAGTTACTCCGGAGCAACTAATGAAAAACTGTTTTTT | CASSYSGATNEKLFF